The source of this TCR beta chain is a study of cytomegalovirus exposure and HLA in healthy donors. Per germline, CDR1 MNHEY and CDR2 SMNVEV (reference sequence). This CDR3 is built from 19 residues. Trimming pared 1 base from V and 2 bases from J, leaving 21 bases between. The PCR had 60 Vbeta and 13 Jbeta primers. Some clones are missing from TCRdb's copy, which holds only in-frame ones; the method was immunoSEQ multiplex PCR. The sample shows 35,000 to 55,000 clones, about 80% of them seen only once. This clone was picked up a small number of times. This sequence originates from a man between 25 and 39 years old in good health and CMV-seronegative. The V call is TRBV27, the J call TRBJ2-1; D is perhaps TRBD1 (5 bases). The sample consisted of PBMCs. The CDR3 sequence is CASSLFWTFPPGTYNEQFF. CDR3 DNA: TGTGCCAGCAGTTTATTTTGGACATTCCCCCCGGGCACCTACAATGAGCAGTTCTTC.